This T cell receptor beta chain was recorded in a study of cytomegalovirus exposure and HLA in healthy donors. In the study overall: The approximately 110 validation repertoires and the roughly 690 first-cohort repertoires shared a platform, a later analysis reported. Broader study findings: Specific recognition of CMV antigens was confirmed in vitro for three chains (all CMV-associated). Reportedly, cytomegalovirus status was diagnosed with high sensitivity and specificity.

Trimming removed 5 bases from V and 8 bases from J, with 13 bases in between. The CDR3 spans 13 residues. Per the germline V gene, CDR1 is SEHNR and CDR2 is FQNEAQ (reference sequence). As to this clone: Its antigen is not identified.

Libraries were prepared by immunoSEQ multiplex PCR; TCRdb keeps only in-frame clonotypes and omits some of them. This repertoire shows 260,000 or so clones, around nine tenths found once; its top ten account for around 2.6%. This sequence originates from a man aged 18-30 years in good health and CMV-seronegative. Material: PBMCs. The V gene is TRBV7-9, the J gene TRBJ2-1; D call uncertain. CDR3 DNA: TGTGCCAGCAGCCCCCTGGTTAAGCATGAGCAGTTCTTC. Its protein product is CASSPLVKHEQFF.